This TCR beta chain is drawn from a study of identical twins. The ends lost 6 bases at V and 5 bases at J; junction bases unmatched: 7. Germline CDR1 SNHLY, CDR2 FYNNEI. The CDR3 sequence is 15 residues long. One entry per CDR3 protein results from TCRdb running MiXCR on the 5' RACE reads. The data show some 500,000 distinct CDR3 sequences, around 15% seen once. Study results and limitations: The study found excess low generation probability among twin-shared out-of-frame alpha sequences.

In the case of this clonotype: Its matching antigen is unknown.

This sample was shared with a second study, whose subject was yellow fever vaccine responses in identical twins.

This sequence joins TRBV2 and TRBJ1-4; 9 bases map to TRBD1. The receptor was derived from a woman between 18 and 29 years old in good health. Sequencing input: CD4+ T cells sorted from blood. In DNA, the CDR3 is TGTGCCAGCAGCCTGACAGGGGGAGGGAATGAAAAACTGTTTTTT. Protein product: CASSLTGGGNEKLFF.